These 23 T cell receptor beta chains originate from one sample sequenced in a study of blood T cell repertoires in COVID-19. Clones were sequenced by immunoSEQ multiplex PCR, and TCRdb holds only the in-frame ones, with some missing. The sample records more than 300,000 clones, around 91% being singletons. Sequencing was done on a sample of peripheral blood. The receptors originated from a woman in her late teens or twenties who had recovered from COVID-19.

This clone was observed once. This chain uses TRBV11-3 with TRBJ2-2; maybe TRBD1 (6 bases). Germline CDR1 SGHNT, CDR2 YENEEA. Trimming stripped 5 bases from V and 0 bases from J, with 16 bases between. There are 17 residues in the CDR3. The CDR3 DNA reads TGTGCCAGCAGCCCGGGGAGTTGGACAGCGAACACCGGGGAGCTGTTTTTT. Its translation is CASSPGSWTANTGELFF.

The chain combines TRBV19 with TRBJ1-2, with 7 nucleotides matching TRBD1. J was trimmed by 0 bases and V by 5 bases; bases with no gene match: 9. This CDR3 region has 16 residues. Germline V gene sequence: CDR1 LNHDA, CDR2 SQIVND (reference sequence). The CDR3: CASSWDSFSANYGYTF. The CDR3 region has the DNA TGTGCCAGTAGTTGGGACAGCTTTTCAGCTAACTATGGCTACACCTTC.

This CDR3 is CASSQDTAGVNTEAFF. The CDR3 DNA follows: TGCGCCAGCAGCCAAGATACCGCCGGAGTGAACACTGAAGCTTTCTTT. V usage is TRBV4-3 and J usage is TRBJ1-1; D not certain. This CDR3 has 16 residues. Trimming removed 0 bases from V and 0 bases from J, with 11 bases in between. CDR1 is LGHNA and CDR2 is YSLEER in the germline V gene.

This chain connects TRBV4-1 to TRBJ1-5; weak D call: TRBD1 (5 bases). Looked up from germline, CDR1 is MGHRA and CDR2 is YSYEKL. Trimming cost V 0 bases and J 7 bases, with 16 bases left between them. The CDR3 is 16 residues long. The CDR3 region has the DNA TGCGCCAGCAGCCAAGAGGGGCCAGCGGGGTTCCAGCCCCAGCATTTT. Residues: CASSQEGPAGFQPQHF.

The V gene is TRBV10-3, the J gene TRBJ1-2; 7 bases are shared with TRBD1. CDR3 length: 15 residues. Trimming took 0 bases from V and 7 from J; bases not matched to a gene: 8. Germline CDR1 reads ENHRY; CDR2 reads SYGVKD. The CDR3 sequence: CAISESERGLGGYTF. CDR3 bases: TGTGCCATCAGTGAGTCGGAGAGGGGGCTGGGTGGCTACACCTTC.

V and J are TRBV7-2 and TRBJ1-6, with D perhaps matching TRBD1 (6 bases). The V end lost 8 bases, the J end lost 8 bases, and 16 bases lay between the germline ends. This CDR3 has 14 residues. Germline V CDR1 and CDR2: SGHTA, FQGNSA. The CDR3: CASVRGRGYSPLHF. CDR3 nucleotide sequence: TGTGCCAGCGTCCGTGGCAGGGGTTATTCACCCCTCCACTTT.

This sequence joins TRBV29-1 and TRBJ1-1, with D unresolved. There are 13 residues in the CDR3. Germline-derived CDR1 and CDR2 are SQVTM and ANQGSEA. Trimming left V 3 bases short and J 4 bases short, with 12 bases between. CDR3 DNA sequence: TGCAGCGTTGAGCCTTTTACGGGCACTGAAGCTTTCTTT. Its translation is CSVEPFTGTEAFF.

The chain combines TRBV27 with TRBJ1-2; 8 bases align to TRBD1. V lost 2 bases and J lost 2; bases outside the gene matches: 4. The CDR3 sequence is 15 residues long. CDR1 and CDR2 (germline): MNHEY, SMNVEV (reference sequence). CDR3 protein: CASSLRTGLNYGYTF. The CDR3, as DNA: TGTGCCAGCAGTTTACGGACAGGGCTAAACTATGGCTACACCTTC.

The rearrangement uses TRBV9 and TRBJ1-4, with unresolved D. Trimming cost V 5 bases and J 0 bases, with 11 bases left between them. Looked up from germline, CDR1 is SGDLS and CDR2 is YYNGEE. This CDR3 comprises 15 residues. The chain's CDR3 is CASSVHGATNEKLFF. CDR3 nucleotide sequence: TGTGCCAGCAGTGTCCACGGGGCAACTAATGAAAAACTGTTTTTT.

The rearrangement joins TRBV6-2 or TRBV6-3 to TRBJ2-5, with TRBD2 matching over 11 bases. Germline V gene lookup returns CDR1 MNHEY and CDR2 SVGEGT. The CDR3 is 16 residues long. The V and J ends lost 6 bases and 2 bases, in that order; junction bases with no gene match: 8. CDR3 in DNA: TGTGCCAGCAGCCGCGGACTAGCGGGTCCACAAGAGACCCAGTACTTC. Protein sequence: CASSRGLAGPQETQYF.

The chain joins TRBV4-3 to TRBJ1-1; the D gene is possibly TRBD1 (6 bases). Trimming removed 4 bases from V and 4 bases from J, with 16 bases in between. This CDR3 has 15 amino acids. The germline V gene encodes CDR1 LGHNA and CDR2 YSLEER. This chain's CDR3 is CASSRSWGGATEAFF. As DNA, the CDR3 is TGCGCCAGCAGCCGATCCTGGGGGGGGGCCACTGAAGCTTTCTTT.

The gene calls are TRBV5-1 and TRBJ2-1, with D possibly TRBD1 on 6 matching bases. Trimming removed 4 bases at V and 3 bases at J, with 17 bases between. From germline, CDR1 is SGHRS and CDR2 YFSETQ. The CDR3 is made up of 16 amino acids. This chain's CDR3 is CASSPFGRGDYNEQFF. CDR3 bases: TGCGCCAGCAGCCCATTCGGCAGGGGCGACTACAATGAGCAGTTCTTC.

The chain employs TRBV19 and TRBJ2-7; 9 positions match TRBD1. V shed 5 bases and J 1 base; nucleotides not matched to a gene: 15. The germline V gene encodes CDR1 LNHDA and CDR2 SQIVND (reference sequence). CDR3 length: 18 amino acids. The CDR3 DNA follows: TGTGCCAGTAGTGTGAGGTGCTCCGGGACAGGGATGTCCTACGAGCAGTACGTC. It specifies CASSVRCSGTGMSYEQYV.

This sequence joins TRBV3-1 (or the pseudogene TRBV3-2) and TRBJ1-6; 10 bases are shared with TRBD1. The CDR3 runs 15 residues. J lost 5 bases, V lost 3 bases, and 1 base had no gene match. The germline gives CDR1 LGHDT, CDR2 YNNKEL (reference sequence). As DNA, the CDR3 is TGTGCCAGCAGCCAGGGGACAGGGGATAATTCACCCCTCCACTTT. Protein: CASSQGTGDNSPLHF.

The rearrangement links TRBV7-9 to TRBJ1-1; 10 bases align to TRBD1. The germline V gene has CDR1 SEHNR and CDR2 FQNEAQ (reference sequence). The CDR3 has 18 residues. J was trimmed by 1 base and V by 5 bases; bases with no gene match: 13. For the CDR3, the DNA is TGTGCCAGCAGCCTTAGACCCACCGGGACAGGGGAGAACACTGAAGCTTTCTTT. Translating gives CASSLRPTGTGENTEAFF.

The chain couples TRBV6-2 or TRBV6-3 to TRBJ1-2, with 7 bases that match TRBD1. From germline, CDR1 is MNHEY and CDR2 SVGEGT. With V trimmed by 5 bases and J by 8 bases, 14 bases remained unmatched. The CDR3 spans 15 residues. The CDR3 loop reads CASSPQQGQVRGYTF. DNA of the CDR3: TGTGCCAGCAGTCCACAACAAGGACAGGTTCGGGGCTACACCTTC.

The rearrangement uses TRBV5-4 and TRBJ1-1, with D unclear. Trimming stripped 5 bases from V and 5 bases from J, with 16 bases between. Germline V lookup: CDR1 SGHNT, CDR2 YYREEE (reference sequence). This CDR3 comprises 14 residues. CDR3 amino acids: CASRPGSRETEAFF. In DNA form, the CDR3 reads TGTGCCAGCAGACCCGGGTCGCGAGAAACTGAAGCTTTCTTT.

This chain uses TRBV3-1 (or the pseudogene TRBV3-2) with TRBJ1-2, with TRBD1 identical over 12 bases. V shed 0 bases, J shed 4 bases, and the junction held 3 bases outside the gene matches. This CDR3 has 16 residues. CDR1 LGHDT and CDR2 YNNKEL come from the germline V gene (reference sequence). For the CDR3, the DNA is TGTGCCAGCAGCCAAGACGGGACAGGGGGCTTCTATGGCTACACCTTC. As protein: CASSQDGTGGFYGYTF.

The rearrangement joins TRBV7-2 to TRBJ2-2; D is perhaps TRBD1 (5 bases). The CDR3 has 14 residues. The V and J ends lost 1 base and 7 bases respectively, with 10 bases between them. The germline CDR1 and CDR2 sequences are SGHTA and FQGNSA. The DNA for the CDR3 is TGTGCCAGCAGCTTAGGTGGGGCCGACGGGGAGCTGTTTTTT. As protein: CASSLGGADGELFF.

This sequence joins TRBV30 and TRBJ1-2, with D hard to call. Germline-derived CDR1 and CDR2 are GTSNPN and SVGIG (reference sequence). The CDR3 has 12 amino acids. V dropped 3 bases and J dropped 2 bases, with 7 bases sitting between them. In DNA, the CDR3 is TGTGCCTGGAGAAACACCAACTATGGCTACACCTTC. Its translation: CAWRNTNYGYTF.

The chain recombines TRBV21-1 with TRBJ1-6; the DNA was not used to check the table's D call, TRBD1. TRBV21-1 is tagged as a pseudogene. This CDR3 comprises 21 residues. CDR3 protein: CASIPLPDSPSPSSYNSPLHF. The CDR3 DNA follows: TGTGCCAGCATCCCTCTTCCAGACAGTCCCTCTCCGAGCTCCTATAATTCACCCCTCCACTTT.

The V call is TRBV6-5, the J call TRBJ2-1; 10 bases are a match to TRBD2. This CDR3 comprises 15 residues. J lost 4 bases, V lost 5 bases, and 5 bases had no gene match. Germline V CDR1 and CDR2: MNHEY, SVGAGI. The CDR3: CASSKELAGYNEQFF. The CDR3 region has the DNA TGTGCCAGCAGTAAGGAACTAGCGGGGTACAATGAGCAGTTCTTC.

The chain joins TRBV5-5 to TRBJ2-3; no clear D. The CDR3 has 11 residues. Germline V gene lookup returns CDR1 SGHKS and CDR2 YYEKEE (reference sequence). With 2 bases removed from V and 5 bases from J, the gap between germline ends came to 3 bases. Here the CDR3 reads CASSFLDTQYF. DNA of the CDR3: TGTGCCAGCAGCTTCCTAGATACGCAGTATTTT.